The rows below give T cell receptor beta chains drawn from one sample of a study of blood T cell repertoires in COVID-19. Generated by immunoSEQ multiplex PCR, the TCRdb table keeps only in-frame clones and is missing some. Of roughly 290,000 clones in the sample, approximately 85% were seen once. The sample comprised PBMCs or T cells enriched from blood (not recorded which). The receptor source for this set is a young man who had recovered from COVID-19. The CDR3 runs from the conserved cysteine through the conserved F or W. The D gene is left open where the match is weak. Expanded clones are given a class, and other clones once, few, many or no size at all.

j_gene	d_gene	abundance	v_gene	CDR3aa	CDR3nt
TRBJ1-1	-	-	TRBV10-3	CAISEGEGTEAFF	TGTGCCATCAGTGAAGGGGAGGGCACTGAAGCTTTCTTT
TRBJ2-3	-	-	TRBV11-2	CASSLEGGASGTQYF	TGTGCCAGCAGCTTAGAAGGGGGGGCGTCCGGGACGCAGTATTTT
TRBJ2-2	TRBD1	-	TRBV9	CASHRGRRNTGELFF	TGTGCCAGCCACAGGGGGCGGCGAAACACCGGGGAGCTGTTTTTT
TRBJ2-5	TRBD2	-	TRBV11-3	CASSYTSAETQYF	TGTGCCAGCAGTTACACTAGCGCCGAGACCCAGTACTTC
TRBJ2-7	-	many	TRBV11-2	CASSLIRGDYEQYF	TGTGCCAGCAGCTTAATTCGAGGAGACTACGAGCAGTACTTC
TRBJ1-5	-	-	TRBV2	CATRWRDGNQPQHF	TGTGCCACTAGATGGAGGGACGGCAATCAGCCCCAGCATTTT
TRBJ1-1	-	-	TRBV2	CASSAGYREAFF	TGTGCCAGCAGTGCGGGGTATAGGGAAGCTTTCTTT
TRBJ1-4	-	once	TRBV12-3/TRBV12-4	CASSLEGEKLFF	TGTGCCAGCAGTTTAGAGGGGGAAAAACTGTTTTTT
TRBJ1-1	-	-	TRBV29-1	CSYRTAMNTEAFF	TGCAGCTACCGGACAGCCATGAACACTGAAGCTTTCTTT
TRBJ1-3	-	-	TRBV7-2	CASSLRQGTGNTIYF	TGTGCCAGCAGCTTACGGCAGGGGACTGGAAACACCATATATTTT
TRBJ1-2	-	-	TRBV5-4	CASSSPSIRGYGYTF	TGTGCCAGCAGCTCCCCTAGCATCAGAGGCTATGGCTACACCTTC
TRBJ2-1	TRBD1	-	TRBV2	CASSEPGQGSYNEQFF	TGTGCCAGCAGCGAACCGGGACAGGGCTCCTACAATGAGCAGTTCTTC
TRBJ1-2	-	-	TRBV2	CASSEALRDTTFYGYTF	TGTGCCAGCAGTGAAGCGCTTCGGGACACGACCTTCTATGGCTACACCTTC
TRBJ1-6	TRBD1	-	TRBV30	CAWSEYGTVYNSPLHF	TGTGCCTGGAGTGAATACGGGACAGTCTATAATTCACCCCTCCACTTT
TRBJ1-1	-	-	TRBV9	CASSQGSPGVNTEAFF	TGTGCCAGCAGCCAGGGGTCCCCAGGGGTGAACACTGAAGCTTTCTTT
TRBJ2-3	TRBD2	-	TRBV9	CASSASGGVADTQYF	TGTGCCAGCAGCGCTAGCGGGGGGGTTGCAGATACGCAGTATTTT
TRBJ2-1	TRBD1	few	TRBV28	CASGQGVNEQFF	TGTGCCAGCGGGCAGGGGGTAAATGAGCAGTTCTTC
TRBJ1-5	-	-	TRBV2	CASSSNSNQPQHF	TGTGCCAGCAGTTCAAATAGCAATCAGCCCCAGCATTTT
TRBJ2-1	TRBD1	-	TRBV27	CASSLRTGGTEQFF	TGTGCCAGCAGTTTAAGAACAGGGGGCACTGAGCAGTTCTTC
TRBJ2-2	TRBD1	-	TRBV3-1/TRBV3-2	CASSQDFRGSGELFF	TGTGCCAGCAGCCAAGATTTCAGGGGGTCCGGGGAGCTGTTTTTT
TRBJ1-1	TRBD1	-	TRBV5-1	CASATLPGQGASNTEAFF	TGCGCCAGTGCAACCCTCCCGGGACAGGGAGCGTCAAACACTGAAGCTTTCTTT
TRBJ1-1	-	once	TRBV9	CASSVALSLTEAFF	TGTGCCAGCAGCGTAGCTCTTTCACTCACTGAAGCTTTCTTT
TRBJ1-2	-	-	TRBV4-1	CASSQASGVDYGYTF	TGCGCCAGCAGCCAAGCTTCGGGGGTGGACTATGGCTACACCTTC
TRBJ1-2	-	-	TRBV4-2	CASSQGNRDGGYTF	TGTGCCAGCAGCCAAGGAAACAGGGATGGTGGCTACACCTTC
TRBJ1-2	TRBD1	-	TRBV6-5	CASTDTGGQGYTF	TGTGCCAGCACCGATACAGGGGGCCAAGGCTACACCTTC
TRBJ2-2	-	-	TRBV5-3	CARSVDRRLARTGELFF	TGTGCCAGAAGCGTGGACAGGAGACTAGCGAGGACCGGGGAGCTGTTTTTT
TRBJ2-5	TRBD1	-	TRBV6-5	CASSPTGSGETQYF	TGTGCCAGCAGTCCGACAGGGAGTGGGGAGACCCAGTACTTC
TRBJ1-2	-	few	TRBV20-1	CSAGLFGGYTF	TGCAGTGCTGGACTTTTCGGGGGCTACACCTTC
TRBJ1-1	-	few	TRBV7-2	CASSPQLGMNTEAFF	TGTGCCAGCAGCCCCCAGCTGGGCATGAACACTGAAGCTTTCTTT
TRBJ1-5	-	-	TRBV6-5	CASSYGVDQPQHF	TGTGCCAGCAGTTACGGAGTCGATCAGCCCCAGCATTTT
TRBJ1-6	-	-	TRBV11-2	CASSPDRIPLHF	TGTGCCAGCAGCCCCGACAGAATACCCCTCCACTTT
TRBJ2-3	TRBD1	few	TRBV6-4	CASSKGSGGLGADTQYF	TGTGCCAGCAGTAAGGGGTCAGGGGGCTTGGGGGCAGATACGCAGTATTTT
TRBJ1-2	TRBD1	-	TRBV27	CASSLILGTGLIANYGYTF	TGTGCCAGCAGTTTAATACTCGGGACAGGCTTAATAGCTAACTATGGCTACACCTTC
TRBJ1-1	-	-	TRBV6-6	CASSWSTSEAFF	TGTGCCAGCAGTTGGTCAACTAGTGAAGCTTTCTTT
TRBJ2-7	-	-	TRBV5-5	CASSLAWQGTHEQYF	TGTGCCAGCAGCTTGGCTTGGCAGGGAACCCACGAGCAGTACTTC
TRBJ2-5	TRBD1	-	TRBV10-3	CAISDGQGGSETQYF	TGTGCCATCAGCGACGGACAGGGGGGGTCAGAGACCCAGTACTTC
TRBJ1-2	-	few	TRBV19	CASSGSVNYGYTF	TGTGCCAGTAGTGGCTCAGTCAACTATGGCTACACCTTC
TRBJ2-5	TRBD1	-	TRBV10-2	CASSEGTGGQETQYF	TGCGCCAGCAGTGAAGGGACAGGGGGACAAGAGACCCAGTACTTC
TRBJ2-3	-	-	TRBV5-1	CASSLPGPADTQYF	TGCGCCAGCAGCTTGCCTGGGCCGGCAGATACGCAGTATTTT
TRBJ1-2	-	-	TRBV7-2	CASSLVGGAGYGYTF	TGTGCCAGCAGCTTAGTGGGGGGGGCTGGCTATGGCTACACCTTC
TRBJ1-4	TRBD1	-	TRBV5-1	CASSPAYDRVGKLFF	TGCGCCAGCAGCCCCGCTTATGACAGGGTAGGAAAACTGTTTTTT
TRBJ2-2	-	-	TRBV12-5	CASARVWTGELFF	TGTGCTAGTGCCCGGGTCTGGACCGGGGAGCTGTTTTTT